The 30 T cell receptor beta chains below come from one sample, sequenced in a study of T cell responses to AZD1222 COVID-19 vaccine. TCRdb keeps only in-frame clones here, not all; method: immunoSEQ multiplex PCR. The table has 97,000 or so clones, approximately 91% seen once. The specimen comprised peripheral blood, sampled 28 days after the second AZD1222 dose. These receptors were taken from an adult who received the AZD1222 COVID-19 vaccine.

V is TRBV11-2 and J is TRBJ2-7; 8 nucleotides agree with TRBD1. CDR1 SGHAT and CDR2 FQNNGV come from the germline V gene. V was clipped by 5 bases and J by 4 bases; unmatched bases: 10. CDR3 length equals 15 residues. CDR3 sequence: CASSTPGTGTYEQYF. For the CDR3, the DNA is TGTGCCAGCAGCACCCCCGGGACAGGAACTTACGAGCAGTACTTC.

This clone was seen only a few times. The chain recombines TRBV3-1 (or the pseudogene TRBV3-2) with TRBJ2-1; 9 bases map to TRBD2. This CDR3 comprises 13 residues. Germline V gives CDR1 LGHDT, CDR2 YNNKEL (reference sequence). V lost 4 bases and J lost 6; bases outside the gene matches: 1. The CDR3 DNA sequence: TGTGCCAGCAGCCTAGCGGGAGTCAATGAGCAGTTCTTC. It is translated as CASSLAGVNEQFF.

This clone has only one observation. The chain uses TRBV6-5 and TRBJ1-1; maybe TRBD1 (5 bases). CDR1 MNHEY and CDR2 SVGAGI come from the germline V gene. The CDR3 has 13 residues. V was shortened by 0 bases and J by 6 bases, with 8 bases between the two germline ends. The CDR3 region is CASSYSKGAEAFF. The DNA of the CDR3 is TGTGCCAGCAGTTACTCGAAAGGGGCTGAAGCTTTCTTT.

The CDR3 region has the DNA TGTGCCAGCAGCACTAGACGGGATGAGCAGTTCTTC. Residues: CASSTRRDEQFF. The chain joins TRBV6-5 to TRBJ2-1; tentatively, D is TRBD2 (5 bases). With 6 bases removed from V and 8 bases from J, the gap between germline ends came to 11 bases. Per germline, CDR1 MNHEY and CDR2 SVGAGI. CDR3 size: 12 residues.

V and J are TRBV27 and TRBJ2-7; 7 bases are shared with TRBD2. J lost 6 bases, V lost 7 bases, and 18 bases had no gene match. CDR1 and CDR2 (germline): MNHEY, SMNVEV (reference sequence). CDR3 length equals 16 residues. The CDR3 reads CASTAWSGGSVSEQYF. In nucleotides, the CDR3 is TGTGCCAGCACCGCATGGTCTGGCGGGAGCGTCTCCGAGCAGTACTTC.

This clone was detected a few times. V and J are TRBV29-1 and TRBJ1-5; D possibly corresponds to TRBD1 (5 bases). The CDR3 runs 13 residues. V lost 1 base and J 4 bases, leaving 8 bases between the germline ends. Per germline, CDR1 SQVTM and CDR2 ANQGSEA. CDR3 amino acids: CSVEVTANQPQHF. In nucleotides, the CDR3 is TGCAGCGTTGAAGTGACAGCGAATCAGCCCCAGCATTTT.

The table lists this clone with a count of one. The rearrangement uses TRBV7-6 and TRBJ2-3; perhaps TRBD1 as D (6 bases). V shed 6 bases and J shed 6 bases, with 16 bases lying between them. Germline V gene sequence: CDR1 SGHVS, CDR2 FNYEAQ. CDR3 size: 14 residues. CDR3 coding DNA: TGTGCCAGCAGTCGGAAACAGGGTTTGGATACGCAGTATTTT. This sequence encodes CASSRKQGLDTQYF.

The J gene is TRBJ2-5, the V gene TRBV5-6; a weak D match, TRBD2 (5 bases). The V end was cut by 5 bases, the J end by 5 bases, with 16 bases between. Germline CDR1 reads SGHDT; CDR2 reads YYEEEE. The CDR3 runs 14 residues. The DNA for the CDR3 is TGTGCCAGCAGTCGAGGGAACTCGGCGGAGACCCAGTACTTC. It yields the protein CASSRGNSAETQYF. Together with reference TRBV5-6 and TRBJ2-5, the CDR3 gives the full variable domain: DAGVTQSPTHLIKTRGQQVTLRCSPKSGHDTVSWYQQALGQGPQFIFQYYEEEERQRGNFPDRFSGHQFPNYSSELNVNALLLGDSALYLCASSRGNSAETQYFGPGTRLLVL.

This chain joins TRBV6-2 or TRBV6-3 and TRBJ2-1, with D possibly TRBD2 on 5 matching bases. From germline, CDR1 is MNHEY and CDR2 SVGEGT. V gave up 4 bases and J gave up 4 bases, with 14 bases separating them. The CDR3 has 15 amino acids. This CDR3 is CASSLRSGLYNEQFF. Here the CDR3 DNA reads TGTGCCAGCAGTTTGAGGTCGGGGTTGTACAATGAGCAGTTCTTC.

The chain is built from TRBV6-1 and TRBJ2-3, with 13 bases fitting TRBD2. The CDR3 extends over 16 amino acids. Trimming removed 1 base from V and 6 bases from J; junction bases left unmatched: 4. Germline V CDR1 and CDR2: MNHNS, SASEGT. CDR3 amino acids: CASSEGGTSGADTQYF. DNA of the CDR3: TGTGCCAGCAGTGAAGGAGGGACTAGCGGGGCTGATACGCAGTATTTT.

This chain connects TRBV9 to TRBJ2-2, with TRBD1 identical over 12 bases. V shed 3 bases, J shed 7 bases, and the junction held 10 bases outside the gene matches. This CDR3 region has 17 residues. CDR1 is SGDLS and CDR2 is YYNGEE in the germline V gene. The CDR3 bases are TGTGCCAGCAGCGGGTCACCGGGACAGGGGGCTTTCGGGGAGCTGTTTTTT. Amino acid sequence: CASSGSPGQGAFGELFF.

The CDR3 loop is CASSGESRTTEAFF. In DNA, the CDR3 is TGTGCCAGCAGTGGTGAGTCCCGAACCACTGAAGCTTTCTTT. This rearrangement joins TRBV2 to TRBJ1-1; no definite D call. This CDR3 contains 14 residues. CDR1 is SNHLY and CDR2 is FYNNEI in the germline V gene. Trimming pared 4 bases from V and 4 bases from J, leaving 13 bases between.

The chain carries TRBV6-5 and TRBJ2-2; 7 bases are a match to TRBD2. V lost 7 bases and J lost 4; bases outside the gene matches: 6. The CDR3 extends over 14 amino acids. CDR1 and CDR2 from the germline V gene are MNHEY and SVGAGI. The CDR3 DNA reads as TGTGCCAGCAACCGACTAGCCACCACCGGGGAGCTGTTTTTT. It is translated as CASNRLATTGELFF.

This clone has a handful of counts. The chain uses TRBV28 and TRBJ2-2, with D unclear. The germline gives CDR1 MDHEN, CDR2 SYDVKM. V was clipped by 5 bases and J by 3 bases, with 16 bases between them. The CDR3 spans 16 residues. The CDR3 nucleotides are TGTGCCAGCAGTACACCGCCGTCTACAGACACCGGGGAGCTGTTTTTT. The encoded protein is CASSTPPSTDTGELFF.

This clone was recorded only once. The rearrangement joins TRBV28 to TRBJ2-3; TRBD2 agrees at 9 bases. The CDR3 spans 17 residues. V lost 1 base and J lost 0; bases outside the gene matches: 5. CDR1 is MDHEN, CDR2 SYDVKM, per germline. CDR3 in amino acids: CASSLFPSGVSTDTQYF. The CDR3 DNA sequence: TGTGCCAGCAGTTTATTTCCTAGCGGGGTTAGCACAGATACGCAGTATTTT.

J is TRBJ1-3 and V is TRBV5-1, with 7 bases lining up with TRBD1. The V segment lost 4 bases and the J segment 2 bases; nucleotides outside the gene matches: 3. From germline, CDR1 is SGHRS and CDR2 YFSETQ. CDR3 length: 14 amino acids. CDR3 in amino acids: CASSETGAGNTIYF. The CDR3 DNA reads as TGCGCCAGCAGCGAAACAGGGGCTGGAAACACCATATATTTT.

V is TRBV6-1 and J is TRBJ1-1, with D possibly being TRBD1 (6 bases). The CDR3 contains 14 residues. With 1 base removed from V and 5 bases from J, the gap between germline ends came to 11 bases. CDR1 and CDR2 (germline): MNHNS, SASEGT. The CDR3 bases are TGTGCCAGCAGTGAAGGGGGGCGCACGACTGAAGCTTTCTTT. Translating it yields CASSEGGRTTEAFF.

The chain has TRBV5-1 and TRBJ2-3; unclear D gene. V was cut by 0 bases and J by 4 bases, with 6 bases left in between. Per the germline V gene, CDR1 is SGHRS and CDR2 is YFSETQ. CDR3 size: 13 residues. CDR3 sequence (DNA): TGCGCCAGCAGCTTGGACACACCAGATACGCAGTATTTT. This sequence encodes CASSLDTPDTQYF. Looking up the rest from reference TRBV5-1 and TRBJ2-3 gives the full variable domain: KAGVTQTPRYLIKTRGQQVTLSCSPISGHRSVSWYQQTPGQGLQFLFEYFSETQRNKGNFPGRFSGRQFSNSRSEMNVSTLELGDSALYLCASSLDTPDTQYFGPGTRLTVL.

V and J are TRBV18 and TRBJ1-3; TRBD1 might be the D (5 bases). The germline V and J ends were trimmed by 6 bases and 0 bases, with 9 bases remaining between them. The CDR3 contains 14 residues. The germline V gene has CDR1 KGHSH and CDR2 LQKENI. CDR3 amino acids: CASSRDVSGNTIYF. The CDR3 DNA follows: TGTGCCAGCTCCCGGGACGTCTCTGGAAACACCATATATTTT.

The CDR3 loop is CASTGFSRGGYTF. The CDR3 DNA is TGTGCCAGCACTGGATTTTCCCGGGGTGGCTACACCTTC. This chain connects TRBV25-1 to TRBJ1-2; D gene uncertain. Trimming took 7 bases from V and 7 from J, leaving 16 bases between them. The CDR3 sequence is 13 residues long. The germline V gene encodes CDR1 MGHDK and CDR2 SYGVNS.

The rearrangement joins TRBV5-6 to TRBJ2-2; the match to TRBD2 covers 10 bases. The ends lost 4 bases at V and 6 bases at J; junction bases unmatched: 6. The germline V gene encodes CDR1 SGHDT and CDR2 YYEEEE. This CDR3 contains 15 residues. The CDR3 loop reads CASSLAGVGPGELFF. The CDR3 nucleotides read TGTGCCAGCAGCCTAGCGGGAGTAGGGCCCGGGGAGCTGTTTTTT.

This clone was detected a few times. This chain's CDR3 is CASSLGGSLGYNEQFF. Here the CDR3 DNA reads TGTGCCAGCAGCTTAGGTGGCTCTCTGGGCTACAATGAGCAGTTCTTC. J is TRBJ2-1 and V is TRBV7-6; D uncertain. In germline, CDR1 is SGHVS, CDR2 FNYEAQ. Trimming took 1 base from V and 3 from J, leaving 13 bases between them. This CDR3 comprises 16 residues.

This chain connects TRBV6-5 to TRBJ2-7; D is undetermined. Germline CDR1 reads MNHEY; CDR2 reads SVGAGI. V lost 8 bases, J lost 0 bases, and 11 bases lay in between. The CDR3 has 13 amino acids. Here the CDR3 reads CASRPVGSYEQYF. CDR3 coding DNA: TGTGCCAGCCGGCCCGTCGGCTCCTACGAGCAGTACTTC.

The chain carries TRBV5-1 and TRBJ1-1, with 10 bases lining up with TRBD1. V gave up 4 bases and J gave up 1 base; unmatched junction bases: 7. Per the germline V gene, CDR1 is SGHRS and CDR2 is YFSETQ. The length of the CDR3 is 16 residues. The CDR3, as DNA: TGCGCCAGCAGCCCAAGGGACAGGGGACGGAACACTGAAGCTTTCTTT. It yields the protein CASSPRDRGRNTEAFF.

The chain uses TRBV3-1 (or the pseudogene TRBV3-2) and TRBJ2-7; D ambiguous. V was clipped by 1 base and J by 2 bases, with 3 bases between them. The CDR3 loop spans 12 amino acids. Germline V lookup: CDR1 LGHDT, CDR2 YNNKEL (reference sequence). The CDR3 coding sequence is TGTGCCAGCAGCCAAGGCCCCTACGAGCAGTACTTC. Protein sequence: CASSQGPYEQYF.

The CDR3 DNA is TGTGCCAGCAGCGGACACACTGAAGCTTTCTTT. Amino acid sequence: CASSGHTEAFF. The rearrangement uses TRBV28 and TRBJ1-1; no clear D gene. The length of the CDR3 is 11 residues. In germline, CDR1 is MDHEN, CDR2 SYDVKM. The V end was cut by 6 bases, the J end by 3 bases, with 5 bases between.

The chain has TRBV29-1 and TRBJ1-5; D is unresolved. Trimming stripped 4 bases from V and 0 bases from J, with 4 bases between. This CDR3 has 12 residues. In germline, CDR1 is SQVTM, CDR2 ANQGSEA. The CDR3 sequence is CSVGYSNQPQHF. In nucleotides, the CDR3 is TGCAGCGTTGGGTATAGCAATCAGCCCCAGCATTTT.

The gene calls are TRBV2 and TRBJ2-5; 8 bases align to TRBD1. Germline CDR1 and CDR2: SNHLY and FYNNEI. With V trimmed by 8 bases and J by 2 bases, 1 base remained unmatched. The CDR3 has 12 residues. The CDR3 nucleotides read TGTGCCAGCGACAGGGGACAAGAGACCCAGTACTTC. It translates to CASDRGQETQYF.

This clone has just a few counts. The chain recombines TRBV9 with TRBJ1-2; weak D call: TRBD1 (6 bases). Per the germline V gene, CDR1 is SGDLS and CDR2 is YYNGEE. V was cut by 3 bases and J by 4 bases, with 13 bases left in between. CDR3 length equals 14 residues. The CDR3 region is CASSARQAGYGYTF. In nucleotides, the CDR3 is TGTGCCAGCAGCGCGCGACAGGCGGGCTATGGCTACACCTTC.

The chain recombines TRBV28 with TRBJ2-2, with 7 bases identical to TRBD2. With 8 bases clipped from V and 7 bases from J, the junction kept 10 bases outside the gene matches. The CDR3 totals 14 residues. Germline V CDR1 and CDR2: MDHEN, SYDVKM. CDR3 sequence (DNA): TGTGCCAGCTCGGGGCGGGAGCGTGGCGGGGAGCTGTTTTTT. Protein sequence: CASSGRERGGELFF.